The source of this T cell receptor (beta chain) is a study of blood T cell repertoires in COVID-19. Study-wide context: Sample material is recorded as cDNA or gDNA derived from T cells, B-cell-depleted T cells, or PBMCs.

Per the original methods: Nucleated cell counts were estimated from reference gene primer amplification. Measured with immunoSEQ multiplex PCR; TCRdb has only the in-frame clones, and not every one. V, J and clone size were drawn from that table, and D and trimming were deduced from the DNA. The sample lists 200,000 to 300,000 clones; about 88% were seen once. CDR1 is LNHDA and CDR2 is SQIVND in the germline V gene (reference sequence). The V gene lost 5 bases and the J gene lost 1 base, with 17 bases spanning the gap. This CDR3 is built from 16 residues. The chain has TRBV19 and TRBJ1-2; TRBD1 might be the D (5 bases). This sequence originates from a woman aged 70-85 years with active or convalescent COVID-19. The sequenced sample was peripheral blood. The CDR3 DNA is TGTGCCAGTAGTCCCCCGGACATTTCAGTTAACTATGGCTACACCTTC. As protein: CASSPPDISVNYGYTF.